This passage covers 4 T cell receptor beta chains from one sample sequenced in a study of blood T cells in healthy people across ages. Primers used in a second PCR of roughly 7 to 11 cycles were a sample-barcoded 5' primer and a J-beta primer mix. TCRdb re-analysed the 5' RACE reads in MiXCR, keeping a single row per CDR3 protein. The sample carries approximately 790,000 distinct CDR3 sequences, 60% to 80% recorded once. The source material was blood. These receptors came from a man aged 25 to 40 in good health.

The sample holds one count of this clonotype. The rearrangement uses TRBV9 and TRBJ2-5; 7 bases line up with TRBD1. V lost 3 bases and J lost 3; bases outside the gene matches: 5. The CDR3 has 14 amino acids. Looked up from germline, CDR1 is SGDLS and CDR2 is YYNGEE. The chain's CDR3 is CASSGETGKETQYF. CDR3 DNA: TGTGCCAGCAGCGGGGAGACAGGGAAAGAGACCCAGTACTTC.

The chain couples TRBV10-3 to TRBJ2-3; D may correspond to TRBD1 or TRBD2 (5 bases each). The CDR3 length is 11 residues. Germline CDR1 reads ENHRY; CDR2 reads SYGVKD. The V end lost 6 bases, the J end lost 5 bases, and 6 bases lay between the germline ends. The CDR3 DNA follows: TGTGCCATCAGGAGGGGAGATACGCAGTATTTT. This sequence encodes CAIRRGDTQYF.

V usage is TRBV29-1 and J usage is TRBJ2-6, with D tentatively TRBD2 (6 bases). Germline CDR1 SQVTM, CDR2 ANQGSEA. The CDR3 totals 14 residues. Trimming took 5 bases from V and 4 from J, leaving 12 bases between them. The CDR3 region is CSVISGPGANVLTF. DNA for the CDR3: TGCAGCGTTATAAGCGGGCCCGGGGCCAACGTCCTGACTTTC.

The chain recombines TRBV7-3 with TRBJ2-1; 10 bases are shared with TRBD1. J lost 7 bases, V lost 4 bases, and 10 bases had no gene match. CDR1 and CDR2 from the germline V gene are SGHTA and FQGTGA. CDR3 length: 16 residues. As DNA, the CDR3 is TGTGCCAGCAGCTACTCTCGCGACAGGGGGCAAAATGAGCAGTTCTTC. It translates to CASSYSRDRGQNEQFF.